Here is one TCR beta chain with its context. Its target is not known. These data are taken from a study of naive and memory T cell subsets. An oligonucleotide containing a UMI was ligated to the 3' end of TCR cDNA. The study's findings and limits: Potentially, T cell activation and differentiation skew this RNA-based measurement.

Four PCR rounds used nested alpha and beta constant region primers plus the SP2 primer. Each CDR3 protein gets one entry after TCRdb re-called the 5' RACE reads with MiXCR. The sample includes roughly 48,000 distinct CDR3 sequences, over 3.5% of them seen just once. The sequence came from a female donor in good health.

CDR3 sequence reads: CASGYRTPGANVLTF. In DNA, the CDR3 is TGTGCTAGTGGTTACCGAACCCCTGGGGCCAACGTCCTGACTTTC. V is TRBV12-5 and J is TRBJ2-6, with D unclear. There are 15 residues in the CDR3. With 4 bases removed from V and 2 bases from J, the gap between germline ends came to 9 bases. Looked up from germline, CDR1 is LGHNT and CDR2 is FRNRAP.